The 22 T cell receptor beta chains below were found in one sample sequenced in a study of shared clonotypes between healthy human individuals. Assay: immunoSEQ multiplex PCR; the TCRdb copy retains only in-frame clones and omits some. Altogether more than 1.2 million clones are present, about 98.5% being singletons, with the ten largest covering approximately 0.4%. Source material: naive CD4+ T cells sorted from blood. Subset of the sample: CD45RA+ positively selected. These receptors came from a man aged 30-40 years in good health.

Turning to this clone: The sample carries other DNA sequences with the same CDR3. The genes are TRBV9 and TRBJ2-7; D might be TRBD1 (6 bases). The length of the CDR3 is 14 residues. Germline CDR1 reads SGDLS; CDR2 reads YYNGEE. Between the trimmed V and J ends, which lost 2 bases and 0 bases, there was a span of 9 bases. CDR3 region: CASSVTGSSYEQYF. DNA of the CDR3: TGTGCCAGCAGCGTTACAGGGAGCTCCTACGAGCAGTACTTC. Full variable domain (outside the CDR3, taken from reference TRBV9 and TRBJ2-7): DSGVTQTPKHLITATGQRVTLRCSPRSGDLSVYWYQQSLDQGLQFLIQYYNGEERAKGNILERFSAQQFPDLHSELNLSSLELGDSALYFCASSVTGSSYEQYFGPGTRLTVT.

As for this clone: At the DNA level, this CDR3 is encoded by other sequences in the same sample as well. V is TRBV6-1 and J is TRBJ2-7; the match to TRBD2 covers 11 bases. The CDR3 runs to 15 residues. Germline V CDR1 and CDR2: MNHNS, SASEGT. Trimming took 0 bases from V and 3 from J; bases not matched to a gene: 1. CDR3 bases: TGTGCCAGCAGTGAAGCGGGGACTAGCGGCTACGAGCAGTACTTC. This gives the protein CASSEAGTSGYEQYF.

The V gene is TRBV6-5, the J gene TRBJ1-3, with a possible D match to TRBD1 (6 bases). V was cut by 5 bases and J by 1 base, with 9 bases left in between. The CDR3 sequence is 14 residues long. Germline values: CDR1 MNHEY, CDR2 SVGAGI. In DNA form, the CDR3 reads TGTGCCAGCAGTAGGGGGAATTCTGGAAACACCATATATTTT. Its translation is CASSRGNSGNTIYF.

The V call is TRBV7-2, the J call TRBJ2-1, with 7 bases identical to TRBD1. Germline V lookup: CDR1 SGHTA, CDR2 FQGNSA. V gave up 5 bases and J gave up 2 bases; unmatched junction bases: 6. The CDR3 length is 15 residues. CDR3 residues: CASSPTGTAYNEQFF. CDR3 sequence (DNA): TGTGCCAGCAGCCCCACCGGGACAGCCTACAATGAGCAGTTCTTC. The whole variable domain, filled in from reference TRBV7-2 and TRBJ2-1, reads GAGVSQSPSNKVTEKGKDVELRCDPISGHTALYWYRQSLGQGLEFLIYFQGNSAPDKSGLPSDRFSAERTGGSVSTLTIQRTQQEDSAVYLCASSPTGTAYNEQFFGPGTRLTVL.

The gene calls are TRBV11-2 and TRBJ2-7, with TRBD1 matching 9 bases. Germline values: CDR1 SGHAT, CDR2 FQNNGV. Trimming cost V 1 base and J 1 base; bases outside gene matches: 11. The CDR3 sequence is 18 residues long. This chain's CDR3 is CASSLVNTGGFFSYEQYF. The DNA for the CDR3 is TGTGCCAGCAGCTTAGTGAATACAGGGGGCTTTTTTTCCTACGAGCAGTACTTC.

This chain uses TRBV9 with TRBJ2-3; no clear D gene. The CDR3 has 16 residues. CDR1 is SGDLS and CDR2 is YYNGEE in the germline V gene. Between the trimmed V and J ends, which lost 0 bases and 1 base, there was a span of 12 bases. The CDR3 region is CASSVDTGRRTDTQYF. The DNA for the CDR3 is TGTGCCAGCAGCGTAGATACGGGCAGACGCACAGATACGCAGTATTTT.

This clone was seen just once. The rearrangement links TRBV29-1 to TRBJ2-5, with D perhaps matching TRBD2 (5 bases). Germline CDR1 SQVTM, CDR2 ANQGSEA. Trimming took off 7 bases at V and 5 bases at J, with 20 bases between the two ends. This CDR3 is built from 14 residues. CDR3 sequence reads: CSAYPWVREETQYF. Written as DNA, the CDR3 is TGCAGCGCCTACCCCTGGGTAAGGGAGGAGACCCAGTACTTC.

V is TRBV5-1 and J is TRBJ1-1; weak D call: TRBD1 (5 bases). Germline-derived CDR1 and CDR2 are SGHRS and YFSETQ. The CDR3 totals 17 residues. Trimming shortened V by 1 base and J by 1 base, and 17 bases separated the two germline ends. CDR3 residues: CASSLRGSWRPNTEAFF. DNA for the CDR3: TGCGCCAGCAGCTTGAGGGGTTCATGGCGTCCGAACACTGAAGCTTTCTTT.

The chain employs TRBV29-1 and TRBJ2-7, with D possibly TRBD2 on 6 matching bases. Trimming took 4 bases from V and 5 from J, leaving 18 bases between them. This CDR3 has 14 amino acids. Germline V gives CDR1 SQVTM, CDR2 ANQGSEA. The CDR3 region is CSVGGAGRVNEQYF. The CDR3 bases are TGCAGCGTTGGGGGAGCGGGTCGGGTCAACGAGCAGTACTTC.

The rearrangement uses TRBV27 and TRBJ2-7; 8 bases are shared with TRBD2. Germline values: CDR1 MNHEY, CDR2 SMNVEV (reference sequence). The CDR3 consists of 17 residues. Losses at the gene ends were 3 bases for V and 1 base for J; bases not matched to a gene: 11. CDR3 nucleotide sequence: TGTGCCAGCAGTTTTCGGTGGCGGGAGGTTACGTCCTACGAGCAGTACTTC. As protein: CASSFRWREVTSYEQYF.

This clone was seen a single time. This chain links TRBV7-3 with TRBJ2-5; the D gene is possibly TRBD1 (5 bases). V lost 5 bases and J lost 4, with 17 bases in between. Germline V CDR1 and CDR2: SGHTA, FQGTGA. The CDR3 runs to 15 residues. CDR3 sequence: CASSKPPFRAETQYF. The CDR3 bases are TGTGCCAGCAGCAAACCCCCTTTCAGGGCAGAGACCCAGTACTTC.

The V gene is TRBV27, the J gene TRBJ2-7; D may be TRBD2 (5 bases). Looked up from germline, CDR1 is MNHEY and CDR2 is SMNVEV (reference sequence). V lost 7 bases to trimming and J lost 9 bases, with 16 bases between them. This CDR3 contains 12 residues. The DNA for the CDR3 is TGTGCCAGCACCAACGGATTCGGAGGGCAGTACTTC. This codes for CASTNGFGGQYF.

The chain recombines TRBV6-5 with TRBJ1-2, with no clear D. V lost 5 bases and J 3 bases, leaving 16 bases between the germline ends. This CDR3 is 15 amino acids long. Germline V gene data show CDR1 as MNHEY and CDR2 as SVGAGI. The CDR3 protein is CASSIRGSAYYGYTF. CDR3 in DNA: TGTGCCAGCAGTATACGGGGTTCAGCTTACTATGGCTACACCTTC.

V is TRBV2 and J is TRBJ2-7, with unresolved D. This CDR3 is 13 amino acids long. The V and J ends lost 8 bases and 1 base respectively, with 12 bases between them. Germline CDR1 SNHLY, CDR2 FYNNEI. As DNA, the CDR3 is TGTGCCAGCCTTTATAGCATATCCTACGAGCAGTACTTC. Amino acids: CASLYSISYEQYF.

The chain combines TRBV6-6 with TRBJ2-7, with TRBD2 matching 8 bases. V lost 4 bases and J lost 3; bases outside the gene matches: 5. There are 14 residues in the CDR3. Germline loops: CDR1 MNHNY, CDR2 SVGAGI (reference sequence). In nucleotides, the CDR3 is TGTGCCAGCAGTTCGCAGGGGACTAGCTACGAGCAGTACTTC. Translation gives CASSSQGTSYEQYF.

The chain's CDR3 is CALSRVGEDEQYF. For the CDR3, the DNA is TGTGCCTTATCCAGAGTCGGGGAGGACGAGCAGTACTTC. This chain links TRBV10-3 with TRBJ2-7; D is perhaps TRBD2 (6 bases). Trimming removed 11 bases from V and 5 bases from J, with 19 bases in between. The CDR3 spans 13 residues. Germline CDR1 and CDR2: ENHRY and SYGVKD.

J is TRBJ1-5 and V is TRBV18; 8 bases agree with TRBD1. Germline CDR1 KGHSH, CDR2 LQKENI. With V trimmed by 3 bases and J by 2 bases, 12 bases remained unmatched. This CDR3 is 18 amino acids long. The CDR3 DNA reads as TGTGCCAGCTCACCCCTTCCGGCAGGGGGCGCAGGCAATCAGCCCCAGCATTTT. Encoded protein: CASSPLPAGGAGNQPQHF.

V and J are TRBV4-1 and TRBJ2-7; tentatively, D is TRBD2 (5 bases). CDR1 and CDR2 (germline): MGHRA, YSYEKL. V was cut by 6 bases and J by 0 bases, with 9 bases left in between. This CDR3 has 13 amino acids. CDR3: CASRSRDSYEQYF. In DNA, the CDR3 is TGCGCCAGCAGGTCCCGGGACTCCTACGAGCAGTACTTC.

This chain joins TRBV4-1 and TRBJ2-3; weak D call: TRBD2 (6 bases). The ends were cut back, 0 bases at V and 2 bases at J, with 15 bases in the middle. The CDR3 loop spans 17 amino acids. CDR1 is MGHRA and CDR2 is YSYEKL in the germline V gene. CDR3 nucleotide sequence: TGCGCCAGCAGCCAAGATAGGAGGGAGACGAACACAGATACGCAGTATTTT. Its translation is CASSQDRRETNTDTQYF.

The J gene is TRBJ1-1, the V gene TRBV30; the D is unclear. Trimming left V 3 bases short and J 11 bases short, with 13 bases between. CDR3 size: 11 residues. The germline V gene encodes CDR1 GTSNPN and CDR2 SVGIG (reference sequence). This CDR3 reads CAWSPAGRAFF. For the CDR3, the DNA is TGTGCCTGGAGCCCCGCCGGGCGGGCTTTCTTT.

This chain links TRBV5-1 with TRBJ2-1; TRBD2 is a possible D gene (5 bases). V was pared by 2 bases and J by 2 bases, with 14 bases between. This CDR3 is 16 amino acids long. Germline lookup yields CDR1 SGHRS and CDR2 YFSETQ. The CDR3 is CASSFLLVGTYNEQFF. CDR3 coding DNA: TGCGCCAGCAGCTTTTTACTAGTAGGGACCTACAATGAGCAGTTCTTC. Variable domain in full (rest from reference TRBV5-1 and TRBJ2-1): KAGVTQTPRYLIKTRGQQVTLSCSPISGHRSVSWYQQTPGQGLQFLFEYFSETQRNKGNFPGRFSGRQFSNSRSEMNVSTLELGDSALYLCASSFLLVGTYNEQFFGPGTRLTVL.

CDR3 protein: CASSLEQDNEQFF. The DNA for the CDR3 is TGCGCCAGCAGCTTGGAACAGGACAATGAGCAGTTCTTC. The chain combines TRBV5-1 with TRBJ2-1; possible D gene TRBD1, 5 bases. V was cut by 0 bases and J by 5 bases, with 6 bases left in between. Germline V gene lookup returns CDR1 SGHRS and CDR2 YFSETQ. CDR3 length: 13 residues.